The T cell receptor (beta chain) under discussion was sequenced for a study of blood T cell repertoires in COVID-19. Across the study: Italy, Spain and the United States were the sources of the convalescent and acute COVID-19 samples. T cells, B-cell-depleted T cells, or PBMCs supplied cDNA or gDNA.

In the authors' workflow: By means of reference gene primer amplification, nucleated cell counts were estimated. Using immunoSEQ multiplex PCR, the repertoire was profiled, and TCRdb retains in-frame clones only, with some absent. The DNA was the basis for D and trimming; V, J and clone size are from that table. The sample has about 100,000 clones, approximately 93% seen once; the top ten hold 0.85% to 1%. The germline V and J ends were trimmed by 2 bases and 5 bases, with 15 bases remaining between them. This CDR3 comprises 16 residues. Germline CDR1 and CDR2: SEHNR and FQNEAQ (reference sequence). This TCR was sampled from a man aged 55 to 70 with acute or convalescent COVID-19. The source material was peripheral blood. The chain links TRBV7-9 to TRBJ1-4; possibly TRBD1 for D (6 bases). Written as DNA, the CDR3 is TGTGCCAGCAGCTTAATCTCCGGACAGAAAAATGAAAAACTGTTTTTT. Translating gives CASSLISGQKNEKLFF.